The present T cell receptor beta chain was sequenced within a study of blood T cell repertoires in COVID-19. Study in general: Specimens from acute and convalescent COVID-19 originated in the United States, Italy and Spain. T cells, B-cell-depleted T cells, or PBMCs supplied cDNA or gDNA.

The V gene's germline CDR1 is SGHDN and CDR2 FVKESK. This CDR3 region has 14 residues. With 4 bases removed from V and 3 bases from J, the gap between germline ends came to 11 bases. Original data processing: From reference gene primer amplification, estimates of nucleated cell counts were derived. Profiled with immunoSEQ multiplex PCR; TCRdb holds only in-frame clones, not every one. That table supplies the V and J calls and clone size; D and trimming were determined from the DNA. Altogether approximately 17,000 clones are present, less than 90% being singletons, with the ten largest covering 20% to 25%.

V usage is TRBV14 and J usage is TRBJ2-3; D is unclear. Source material: peripheral blood. The sequence was collected from a man in his 60s with acute or convalescent COVID-19. CDR3 bases: TGTGCCAGCAGCCCTACCCGATGGACAGATACGCAGTATTTT. Protein: CASSPTRWTDTQYF.